These 13 T cell receptor beta chains originate from one sample sequenced in a study of blood T cell repertoires in COVID-19. Libraries were prepared by immunoSEQ multiplex PCR; TCRdb keeps only in-frame clonotypes and omits some of them. The table shows more than 90,000 clones, with more than 75% occurring only once. Sequenced sample: peripheral blood. All receptors come from a man aged 70-80 years with acute or convalescent COVID-19.

The chain carries TRBV5-1 and TRBJ1-6; TRBD1 aligns across 9 bases. In germline, CDR1 is SGHRS, CDR2 YFSETQ. V shed 3 bases and J 6 bases; nucleotides not matched to a gene: 13. This CDR3 is built from 18 residues. This CDR3 reads CASSSGALGDRVNSPLHF. The CDR3 coding sequence is TGCGCCAGCAGCTCTGGGGCGTTAGGGGACAGGGTTAATTCACCCCTCCACTTT.

The CDR3, as DNA: TGTGCCAGCAGCTTATTCCTCGAGAGCTCTGGAAACACCATATATTTT. This gives the protein CASSLFLESSGNTIYF. J is TRBJ1-3 and V is TRBV7-6; no reliable D call. The CDR3 is 16 amino acids. V was clipped by 2 bases and J by 0 bases, with 11 bases between them. Germline assignment: CDR1 SGHVS and CDR2 FNYEAQ.

The chain has TRBV9 and TRBJ1-6, with D perhaps TRBD1 (5 bases). CDR1 is SGDLS and CDR2 is YYNGEE in the germline V gene. Trimming took off 3 bases at V and 7 bases at J, with 11 bases between the two ends. The CDR3 contains 14 residues. The CDR3 sequence is CASSEQVSNSPLHF. As DNA, the CDR3 is TGTGCCAGCAGCGAACAGGTCAGCAATTCACCCCTCCACTTT.

This rearrangement joins TRBV11-1 to TRBJ2-7, with 7 positions matching TRBD2. The V gene's germline CDR1 is SGHAT and CDR2 FQDESV (reference sequence). The CDR3 totals 16 residues. Trimming cost V 1 base and J 4 bases; bases outside gene matches: 10. The DNA of the CDR3 is TGTGCCAGCAGCTTAGGACGTGGGCTTAGCGGGTACGAGCAGTACTTC. Translated, it gives CASSLGRGLSGYEQYF.

The chain couples TRBV6-1 to TRBJ2-4, with a possible D match to TRBD2 (6 bases). Trimming removed 2 bases from V and 0 bases from J, with 11 bases in between. Germline-derived CDR1 and CDR2 are MNHNS and SASEGT. The CDR3 runs to 16 residues. DNA for the CDR3: TGTGCCAGCAGTGAATGGCGGGATTTAGCCAAAAACATTCAGTACTTC. As protein: CASSEWRDLAKNIQYF.

This sequence joins TRBV9 and TRBJ1-1, with no clear D. The CDR3 is 13 residues long. Between the trimmed V and J ends, which lost 0 bases and 5 bases, there was a span of 8 bases. Germline V lookup: CDR1 SGDLS, CDR2 YYNGEE. The CDR3 sequence is CASSVGDWTEAFF. CDR3 nucleotides: TGTGCCAGCAGCGTAGGAGATTGGACTGAAGCTTTCTTT.

The chain combines TRBV24-1 with TRBJ1-2; a weak D match, TRBD1 (6 bases). There are 13 residues in the CDR3. In germline, CDR1 is KGHDR, CDR2 SFDVKD. Trimming took 3 bases from V and 6 from J, leaving 10 bases between them. The DNA of the CDR3 is TGTGCCACCAGTGATCGGGGGGCGGATGGCTACACCTTC. Protein sequence: CATSDRGADGYTF.

The genes are TRBV3-1 (or the pseudogene TRBV3-2) and TRBJ2-2; a weak D match, TRBD1 (6 bases). Between the trimmed V and J ends, which lost 5 bases and 7 bases, there was a span of 11 bases. The CDR3 runs 13 residues. The V gene's germline CDR1 is LGHDT and CDR2 YNNKEL (reference sequence). CDR3 nucleotides: TGTGCCAGCAGCGCGTACAGGGACGGGGAGCTGTTTTTT. It is translated as CASSAYRDGELFF.

The chain uses TRBV2 and TRBJ1-2; 8 nucleotides agree with TRBD1. Germline V CDR1 and CDR2: SNHLY, FYNNEI. V trimming: 2 bases; J trimming: 6 bases; junction bases outside the gene matches: 2. There are 13 residues in the CDR3. The DNA of the CDR3 is TGTGCCAGCAGTGAATCAGGGGGCAATGGCTACACCTTC. Protein product: CASSESGGNGYTF.

The rearrangement links TRBV2 to TRBJ1-2; D perhaps matches TRBD1 (5 bases). The length of the CDR3 is 13 residues. Germline CDR1 reads SNHLY; CDR2 reads FYNNEI. V dropped 8 bases and J dropped 6 bases, with 16 bases sitting between them. The CDR3 region is CASQQGEIDGYTF. The CDR3 DNA reads as TGTGCCAGCCAGCAGGGTGAGATAGATGGCTACACCTTC. The whole variable domain, remainder taken from reference TRBV2 and TRBJ1-2, is EPEVTQTPSHQVTQMGQEVILRCVPISNHLYFYWYRQILGQKVEFLVSFYNNEISEKSEIFDDQFSVERPDGSNFTLKIRSTKLEDSAMYFCASQQGEIDGYTFGSGTRLTVV.

V is TRBV5-6 and J is TRBJ2-7; TRBD1 matches 8 bases. J lost 3 bases, V lost 3 bases, and 5 bases had no gene match. This CDR3 is 14 amino acids long. CDR1 and CDR2 from the germline V gene are SGHDT and YYEEEE. The CDR3 DNA follows: TGTGCCAGCAGCTGCTGGGACAGGAGCTACGAGCAGTACTTC. Protein product: CASSCWDRSYEQYF.

The chain employs TRBV28 and TRBJ2-5; 7 bases align to TRBD2. The V and J ends lost 3 bases and 4 bases, in that order; junction bases with no gene match: 2. Germline-derived CDR1 and CDR2 are MDHEN and SYDVKM. CDR3 size: 13 residues. The DNA of the CDR3 is TGTGCCAGCAGTTTCAGGGAGGGAGAGACCCAGTACTTC. Translation gives CASSFREGETQYF.

The rearrangement uses TRBV5-6 and TRBJ1-3; TRBD1 agrees at 12 bases. Losses at the gene ends were 3 bases for V and 0 bases for J; bases not matched to a gene: 7. The length of the CDR3 is 18 residues. Germline V lookup: CDR1 SGHDT, CDR2 YYEEEE. CDR3 in amino acids: CASSSRGTGGLSGNTIYF. CDR3 sequence (DNA): TGTGCCAGCAGCTCCCGGGGGACAGGGGGCCTCTCTGGAAACACCATATATTTT. Looking up the rest from reference TRBV5-6 and TRBJ1-3 gives the full variable domain: DAGVTQSPTHLIKTRGQQVTLRCSPKSGHDTVSWYQQALGQGPQFIFQYYEEEERQRGNFPDRFSGHQFPNYSSELNVNALLLGDSALYLCASSSRGTGGLSGNTIYFGEGSWLTVV.